These 26 T cell receptor beta chains originate from one sample sequenced in a study of T cell responses to AZD1222 COVID-19 vaccine. The data were produced by immunoSEQ multiplex PCR, yet TCRdb's version contains in-frame clones alone and is incomplete. Of 90,000 to 110,000 clones in the sample, roughly 88% were seen once. The sequences come from peripheral blood, collected on day 0 of AZD1222 vaccination. These receptors were obtained from an adult in good health.

The chain recombines TRBV25-1 with TRBJ1-4; unclear D gene. The CDR3 contains 14 residues. Germline V CDR1 and CDR2: MGHDK, SYGVNS. V lost 3 bases to trimming and J lost 8 bases, with 13 bases between them. CDR3 residues: CASSEPKSGEKLFF. CDR3 sequence (DNA): TGTGCCAGCAGTGAGCCTAAATCGGGGGAAAAACTGTTTTTT.

J is TRBJ2-1 and V is TRBV11-3, with D possibly called TRBD1 or TRBD2 (5 bases each). Germline values: CDR1 SGHNT, CDR2 YENEEA. The CDR3 runs 15 residues. The V end was cut by 1 base, the J end by 10 bases, with 17 bases between. The CDR3 protein is CASSLGDESSTEQFF. The CDR3 DNA sequence: TGTGCCAGCAGCTTAGGGGACGAGAGCTCGACGGAGCAGTTCTTC. The variable domain in full, with the rest retrieved from reference TRBV11-3 and TRBJ2-1, is EAGVVQSPRYKIIEKKQPVAFWCNPISGHNTLYWYLQNLGQGPELLIRYENEEAVDDSQLPKDRFSAERLKGVDSTLKIQPAELGDSAVYLCASSLGDESSTEQFFGPGTRLTVL.

This clone was seen a single time. The gene calls are TRBV9 and TRBJ1-5; 7 positions match TRBD1. CDR3 size: 15 residues. Germline V CDR1 and CDR2: SGDLS, YYNGEE. V gave up 4 bases and J gave up 0 bases; unmatched junction bases: 4. CDR3 sequence: CASSPGGYSNQPQHF. The CDR3 bases are TGTGCCAGCAGCCCAGGGGGATATAGCAATCAGCCCCAGCATTTT.

V is TRBV15 and J is TRBJ2-1; 9 bases agree with TRBD2. Germline CDR1 LNHNV, CDR2 YYDKDF (reference sequence). CDR3 length: 17 amino acids. Trimming at V came to 3 bases and at J to 1 base, leaving 7 bases not matched to a gene. CDR3 sequence: CATSSGAGGQSYNEQFF. The CDR3 DNA reads as TGTGCCACCAGCAGCGGTGCGGGGGGGCAGTCCTACAATGAGCAGTTCTTC.

The chain couples TRBV3-1 (or the pseudogene TRBV3-2) to TRBJ2-1, with 12 bases that match TRBD2. Germline V gene sequence: CDR1 LGHDT, CDR2 YNNKEL (reference sequence). The trim removed 4 bases at V and 8 bases at J, leaving 12 bases unmatched. The length of the CDR3 is 17 residues. The CDR3 nucleotides are TGTGCCAGCAGCCTGCGGGTACCTAGCGGGGGGGGACATGAGCAGTTCTTC. It codes for CASSLRVPSGGGHEQFF.

The V and J genes are TRBV28 and TRBJ1-2; D is undetermined. V was clipped by 4 bases and J by 5 bases, with 8 bases between them. Looked up from germline, CDR1 is MDHEN and CDR2 is SYDVKM. The CDR3 runs to 12 residues. The CDR3 spells CASSYQRYGYTF. For the CDR3, the DNA is TGTGCCAGCAGTTACCAGCGGTATGGCTACACCTTC.

V and J are TRBV24-1 and TRBJ1-1, with 7 nucleotides matching TRBD1. The junction had 0 bases not matched to a gene; V was cut back by 1 base and J by 5 bases. The CDR3 runs 13 residues. Per germline, CDR1 KGHDR and CDR2 SFDVKD. The CDR3 DNA is TGTGCCACCAGTGATTTCAGGGGGACTGAAGCTTTCTTT. It yields the protein CATSDFRGTEAFF.

The chain carries TRBV6-5 and TRBJ1-4; TRBD1 agrees at 7 bases. Germline CDR1 is MNHEY and CDR2 is SVGAGI. The V segment lost 5 bases and the J segment 5 bases; nucleotides outside the gene matches: 8. The length of the CDR3 is 15 residues. This CDR3 is CASSTRQGTNEKLFF. In DNA, the CDR3 is TGTGCCAGCAGTACCAGACAGGGAACGAATGAAAAACTGTTTTTT.

About this clone: The same CDR3 can be traced to other DNA sequences in this sample. The chain joins TRBV11-2 to TRBJ2-7; 12 bases are a match to TRBD2. Germline V CDR1 and CDR2: SGHAT, FQNNGV. CDR3 size: 15 residues. Trimming at V came to 2 bases and at J to 2 bases, leaving 1 base not matched to a gene. This CDR3 is CASSLWTSGTYEQYF. The CDR3 nucleotides read TGTGCCAGCAGCTTATGGACTAGCGGGACCTACGAGCAGTACTTC.

The sample holds one count of this clone. J is TRBJ2-2 and V is TRBV27; 7 bases fit TRBD2. V shed 6 bases and J 1 base; nucleotides not matched to a gene: 2. The CDR3 is made up of 14 amino acids. Per the germline V gene, CDR1 is MNHEY and CDR2 is SMNVEV (reference sequence). The CDR3 loop reads CASRGGVNTGELFF. CDR3 coding DNA: TGTGCCAGCAGGGGAGGGGTGAACACCGGGGAGCTGTTTTTT.

The rearrangement uses TRBV2 and TRBJ2-1, with D maybe TRBD1 (5 bases). This CDR3 has 13 amino acids. V was clipped by 8 bases and J by 10 bases, with 18 bases between them. From germline, CDR1 is SNHLY and CDR2 FYNNEI. The CDR3 coding sequence is TGTGCCAGCCCCCGCAGCGCTCGGACAGAGCAGTTCTTC. Amino acid sequence: CASPRSARTEQFF.

This clone was counted once. The rearrangement links TRBV29-1 to TRBJ2-3, with D possibly being TRBD2 (5 bases). There are 12 residues in the CDR3. The germline V and J ends were trimmed by 2 bases and 8 bases, with 11 bases remaining between them. Looked up from germline, CDR1 is SQVTM and CDR2 is ANQGSEA. The CDR3 spells CSVESSRGTQYF. The CDR3 DNA sequence: TGCAGCGTTGAATCTAGTCGGGGTACGCAGTATTTT.

V gene TRBV6-5 combines with J gene TRBJ1-1, with D possibly TRBD1 on 6 matching bases. Germline lookup yields CDR1 MNHEY and CDR2 SVGAGI. The CDR3 is 12 residues long. Trimming removed 6 bases at V and 4 bases at J, with 9 bases between. CDR3 coding DNA: TGTGCCAGCAGGGGGGGGCGCACTGAAGCTTTCTTT. Translated, it gives CASRGGRTEAFF.

The J gene is TRBJ1-1, the V gene TRBV19; D is unclear. The CDR3 runs 14 residues. V lost 10 bases and J 4 bases, leaving 19 bases between the germline ends. CDR1 is LNHDA and CDR2 is SQIVND in the germline V gene (reference sequence). The chain's CDR3 is CATRQPGWTTEAFF. Written as DNA, the CDR3 is TGTGCCACTCGCCAACCAGGCTGGACCACTGAAGCTTTCTTT. Variable domain in full (rest from reference TRBV19 and TRBJ1-1): DGGITQSPKYLFRKEGQNVTLSCEQNLNHDAMYWYRQDPGQGLRLIYYSQIVNDFQKGDIAEGYSVSREKKESFPLTVTSAQKNPTAFYLCATRQPGWTTEAFFGQGTRLTVV.

This sequence joins TRBV25-1 and TRBJ1-4; D not certain. The CDR3 is 14 amino acids. The germline gives CDR1 MGHDK, CDR2 SYGVNS. V shed 2 bases and J shed 8 bases, with 12 bases lying between them. Here the CDR3 DNA reads TGTGCCAGCAGTGAACGCGGCCCCGGGGAAAAACTGTTTTTT. This sequence encodes CASSERGPGEKLFF.

V and J are TRBV2 and TRBJ1-1; 8 nucleotides line up with TRBD1. Trimming took 0 bases from V and 8 from J; bases not matched to a gene: 8. CDR3 length: 15 amino acids. Per germline, CDR1 SNHLY and CDR2 FYNNEI. CDR3 sequence: CASSEALGTGGEAFF. For the CDR3, the DNA is TGTGCCAGCAGTGAAGCGCTAGGGACAGGCGGGGAAGCTTTCTTT.

CDR3 amino acids: CASSPDRDYGYTF. DNA for the CDR3: TGTGCCAGCAGCCCGGACAGGGACTATGGCTACACCTTC. The chain carries TRBV9 and TRBJ1-2; 8 bases align to TRBD1. The CDR3 is 13 amino acids. The V gene's germline CDR1 is SGDLS and CDR2 YYNGEE. With 4 bases clipped from V and 3 bases from J, the junction kept 2 bases outside the gene matches.

The J gene is TRBJ1-1, the V gene TRBV4-3; tentative D call: TRBD1 (6 bases). V dropped 3 bases and J dropped 4 bases, with 12 bases sitting between them. The germline gives CDR1 LGHNA, CDR2 YSLEER. There are 14 residues in the CDR3. For the CDR3, the DNA is TGCGCCAGCAGCCATAGACAGGAGTCCACTGAAGCTTTCTTT. It yields the protein CASSHRQESTEAFF.

The J gene is TRBJ1-1, the V gene TRBV6-5; D gene uncertain. V gave up 0 bases and J gave up 1 base, with 9 bases separating them. The V gene's germline CDR1 is MNHEY and CDR2 SVGAGI. The CDR3 is made up of 15 amino acids. CDR3 DNA: TGTGCCAGCAGTTACTCGACTCGTCAGAACACTGAAGCTTTCTTT. This sequence encodes CASSYSTRQNTEAFF.

This clone has a single count. The chain has TRBV28 and TRBJ2-6, with TRBD1 matching 7 bases. Germline V CDR1 and CDR2: MDHEN, SYDVKM. J lost 3 bases, V lost 7 bases, and 12 bases had no gene match. The CDR3 length is 17 residues. The CDR3 loop is CASKGTVVSFGANVLTF. The CDR3 nucleotides are TGTGCCAGCAAAGGGACAGTTGTAAGCTTTGGGGCCAACGTCCTGACTTTC.

V is TRBV18 and J is TRBJ2-3, with D unclear. The CDR3 runs to 18 residues. V shed 6 bases and J shed 1 base, with 23 bases lying between them. The V gene's germline CDR1 is KGHSH and CDR2 LQKENI. This CDR3 reads CASSPIASPATRTDTQYF. In nucleotides, the CDR3 is TGTGCCAGCTCCCCGATCGCCTCTCCAGCGACGCGCACAGATACGCAGTATTTT.

The chain carries TRBV14 and TRBJ2-7; 11 positions agree with TRBD2. The CDR3 contains 14 residues. Unmatched junction bases numbered 0, after V lost 3 bases and J lost 2 bases. The V gene's germline CDR1 is SGHDN and CDR2 FVKESK. The CDR3 DNA reads as TGTGCCAGCAGCCAGACTAGCGGGGCCTACGAGCAGTACTTC. Protein product: CASSQTSGAYEQYF. The variable domain in full, completed from reference TRBV14 and TRBJ2-7, reads EAGVTQFPSHSVIEKGQTVTLRCDPISGHDNLYWYRRVMGKEIKFLLHFVKESKQDESGMPNNRFLAERTGGTYSTLKVQPAELEDSGVYFCASSQTSGAYEQYFGPGTRLTVT.

This clone was observed once. The chain links TRBV7-9 to TRBJ2-7, with D possibly being TRBD1 or TRBD2 (5 bases each). The CDR3 is 16 amino acids. V lost 1 base and J 2 bases, leaving 15 bases between the germline ends. Germline V CDR1 and CDR2: SEHNR, FQNEAQ (reference sequence). The CDR3 protein is CASSLGPGGSPYEQYF. In DNA form, the CDR3 reads TGTGCCAGCAGCTTAGGCCCTGGGGGATCGCCCTACGAGCAGTACTTC.

The chain joins TRBV24-1 to TRBJ2-5, with D perhaps matching TRBD1 or TRBD2 (6 bases each). Germline CDR1 reads KGHDR; CDR2 reads SFDVKD. V lost 3 bases and J 1 base, leaving 11 bases between the germline ends. The CDR3 has 15 residues. CDR3 sequence: CATSDGGTLQETQYF. CDR3 nucleotide sequence: TGTGCCACCAGTGATGGGGGGACACTCCAAGAGACCCAGTACTTC.

This chain connects TRBV18 to TRBJ1-2, with 7 bases matching TRBD1. CDR1 KGHSH and CDR2 LQKENI come from the germline V gene. The CDR3 loop spans 14 amino acids. Trimming at V came to 3 bases and at J to 5 bases, leaving 6 bases not matched to a gene. In DNA form, the CDR3 reads TGTGCCAGCTCACCCCTGGGACAGTCATATGGCTACACCTTC. Protein: CASSPLGQSYGYTF.

The CDR3 protein is CAISQHPGQGDEQYF. DNA for the CDR3: TGTGCCATCAGTCAACATCCGGGACAGGGAGACGAGCAGTACTTC. V gene TRBV10-3 combines with J gene TRBJ2-7; 9 nucleotides agree with TRBD1. The V and J ends lost 5 bases and 5 bases, in that order; junction bases with no gene match: 10. Germline values: CDR1 ENHRY, CDR2 SYGVKD. The CDR3 runs 15 residues.